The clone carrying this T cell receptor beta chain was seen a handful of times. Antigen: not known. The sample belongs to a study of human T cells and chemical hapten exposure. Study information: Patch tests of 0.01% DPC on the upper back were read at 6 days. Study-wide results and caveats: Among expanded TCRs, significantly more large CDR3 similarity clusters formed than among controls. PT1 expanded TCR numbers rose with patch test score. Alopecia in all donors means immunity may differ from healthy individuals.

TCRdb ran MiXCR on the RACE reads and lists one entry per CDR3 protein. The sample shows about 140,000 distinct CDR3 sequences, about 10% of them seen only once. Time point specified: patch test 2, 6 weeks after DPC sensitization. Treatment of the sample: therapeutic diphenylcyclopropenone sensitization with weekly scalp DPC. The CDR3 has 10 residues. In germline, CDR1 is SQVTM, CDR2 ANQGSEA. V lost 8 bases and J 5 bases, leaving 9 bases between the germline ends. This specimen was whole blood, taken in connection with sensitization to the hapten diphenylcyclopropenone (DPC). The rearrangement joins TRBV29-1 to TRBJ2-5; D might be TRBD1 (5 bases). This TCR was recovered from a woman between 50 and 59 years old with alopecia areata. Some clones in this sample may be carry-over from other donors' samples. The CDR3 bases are TGCAGCTCTAAGGGGGAGACCCAGTACTTC. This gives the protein CSSKGETQYF.